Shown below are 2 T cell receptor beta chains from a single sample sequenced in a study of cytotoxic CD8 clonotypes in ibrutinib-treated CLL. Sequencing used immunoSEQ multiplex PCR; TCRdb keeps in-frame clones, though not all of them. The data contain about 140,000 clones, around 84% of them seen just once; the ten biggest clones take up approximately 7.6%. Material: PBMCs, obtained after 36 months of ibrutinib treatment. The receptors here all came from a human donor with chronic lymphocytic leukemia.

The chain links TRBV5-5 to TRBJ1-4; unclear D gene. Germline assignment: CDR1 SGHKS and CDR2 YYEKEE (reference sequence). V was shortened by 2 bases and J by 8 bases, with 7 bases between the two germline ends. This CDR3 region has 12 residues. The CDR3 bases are TGTGCCAGCAGCTTCGGTGGGGAAAAACTGTTTTTT. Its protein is CASSFGGEKLFF.

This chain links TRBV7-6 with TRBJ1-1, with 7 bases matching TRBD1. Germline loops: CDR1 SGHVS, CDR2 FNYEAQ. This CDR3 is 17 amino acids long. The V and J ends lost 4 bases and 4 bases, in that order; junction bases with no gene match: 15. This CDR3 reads CASSSYPRGQAGTEAFF. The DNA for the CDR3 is TGTGCCAGCAGCTCCTACCCTAGAGGACAGGCGGGCACTGAAGCTTTCTTT.